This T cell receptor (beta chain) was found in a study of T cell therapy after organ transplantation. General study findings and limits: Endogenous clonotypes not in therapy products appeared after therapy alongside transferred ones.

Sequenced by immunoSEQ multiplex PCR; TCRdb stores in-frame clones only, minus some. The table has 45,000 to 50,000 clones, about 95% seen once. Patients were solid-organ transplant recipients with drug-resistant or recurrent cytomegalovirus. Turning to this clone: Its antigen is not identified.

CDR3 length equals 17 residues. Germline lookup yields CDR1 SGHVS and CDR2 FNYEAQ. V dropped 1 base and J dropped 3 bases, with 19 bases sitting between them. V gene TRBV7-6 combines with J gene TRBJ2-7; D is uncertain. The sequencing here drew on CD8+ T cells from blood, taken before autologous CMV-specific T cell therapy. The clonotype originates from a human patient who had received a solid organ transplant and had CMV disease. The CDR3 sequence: CASSLEIDSNPSYEQYF. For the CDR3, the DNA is TGTGCCAGCAGCTTAGAGATAGACTCGAACCCAAGCTACGAGCAGTACTTC.